This TCR beta chain comes out of a study of blood T cell repertoires in COVID-19. V was trimmed by 3 bases and J by 10 bases, leaving 7 bases between them. The CDR3 totals 11 residues. This table comes from immunoSEQ multiplex PCR, and its TCRdb copy is limited to in-frame clones, with some not included. The sample lists fewer than 450,000 clones; about 88% were seen once. All enrollees were about 18 to 95 years old and from 24 US areas. The sequenced material came from PBMCs or T cells enriched from blood (not recorded which). The chain recombines TRBV12-3 or TRBV12-4 with TRBJ2-1; no reliable D call. The clonotype comes from a woman aged 25 to 39 who had recovered from COVID-19. In DNA, the CDR3 is TGTGCCAGCAGTTTGGGCTGGGAGCAGTTCTTC. It specifies CASSLGWEQFF.